This is a list of T cell receptor beta chains from one sample in a study of T cell responses to AZD1222 COVID-19 vaccine. TCRdb's table, derived via immunoSEQ multiplex PCR, lists solely in-frame clones and lacks some. The sample holds fewer than 200,000 clones, roughly 89% seen once. The material was peripheral blood, obtained on day 0 of AZD1222 vaccination. The source is an adult in good health. Both conserved end residues are part of each CDR3. A D gene is named only where the DNA matches it firmly. Rows may omit the clone size; those that give it use once, few, many or a size class.

V gene	D gene	clone size	J gene	CDR3 protein	CDR3 DNA
TRBV7-6	TRBD1	-	TRBJ1-1	CASTTWDRNTEAFF	TGTGCCAGCACTACTTGGGACAGGAACACTGAAGCTTTCTTT
TRBV9	TRBD1	-	TRBJ2-7	CASSAATGGYEQYF	TGTGCCAGCAGCGCGGCGACAGGGGGCTACGAGCAGTACTTC
TRBV30	-	-	TRBJ2-6	CAWSVGRGTANVLTF	TGTGCCTGGAGTGTTGGAAGGGGAACGGCCAACGTCCTGACTTTC
TRBV4-1	TRBD2	-	TRBJ2-5	CASSQDLAGDETQYF	TGCGCCAGCAGCCAAGATCTGGCGGGGGATGAGACCCAGTACTTC
TRBV9	TRBD1	-	TRBJ1-2	CASSVGLGGQHYANYGYTF	TGTGCCAGCAGCGTAGGGCTGGGGGGACAGCACTACGCTAACTATGGCTACACCTTC
TRBV4-1	TRBD1	-	TRBJ1-5	CASSQDYGQGGRQPQHF	TGCGCCAGCAGCCAAGATTACGGGCAGGGGGGGAGGCAGCCCCAGCATTTT
TRBV15	-	-	TRBJ1-2	CATSDGNYGYTF	TGTGCCACCAGTGACGGGAACTATGGCTACACCTTC
TRBV10-3	-	-	TRBJ2-2	CAITDRTPNTGELFF	TGTGCCATCACAGACAGAACCCCGAACACCGGGGAGCTGTTTTTT
TRBV27	-	once	TRBJ1-1	CASGLRGAANTEAFF	TGTGCCAGCGGACTACGGGGGGCGGCTAACACTGAAGCTTTCTTT
TRBV9	-	-	TRBJ1-2	CASSVEGGINYGYTF	TGTGCCAGCAGCGTAGAAGGGGGAATTAATTATGGCTACACCTTC
TRBV7-3	TRBD1	-	TRBJ2-3	CASSLDRVDTQYF	TGTGCCAGCAGCTTAGACAGGGTTGATACGCAGTATTTT
TRBV6-1	-	-	TRBJ1-2	CASSEIVGGYTF	TGTGCCAGCAGTGAAATCGTCGGAGGCTACACCTTC
TRBV6-2/TRBV6-3	-	-	TRBJ1-6	CASSYARQGRSPLHF	TGTGCCAGCAGTTACGCCCGGCAGGGCCGTTCACCCCTCCACTTT
TRBV7-9	TRBD2	-	TRBJ2-7	CASGRVGSYEQYF	TGTGCCAGCGGGAGGGTGGGGTCCTACGAGCAGTACTTC
TRBV4-3	TRBD1	-	TRBJ2-2	CASSGRIGQGNTGELFF	TGCGCCAGCAGCGGCCGAATAGGACAGGGGAACACCGGGGAGCTGTTTTTT
TRBV24-1	TRBD1	-	TRBJ1-2	CATSDRTGLGYTF	TGTGCCACCAGTGATCGGACAGGATTGGGGTACACCTTC
TRBV7-2	-	-	TRBJ1-3	CASSLGDVPTGNTIYF	TGTGCCAGCAGCTTGGGGGACGTACCAACTGGAAACACCATATATTTT
TRBV5-1	-	-	TRBJ2-6	CASSSQGLSSGANVLTF	TGCGCCAGCAGCTCACAGGGTCTAAGCTCTGGGGCCAACGTCCTGACTTTC
TRBV6-2/TRBV6-3	TRBD1	-	TRBJ1-2	CASSYSTVRTGYGYTF	TGTGCCAGCAGTTACTCGACTGTAAGGACAGGCTATGGCTACACCTTC
TRBV7-9	TRBD2	-	TRBJ2-1	CASSPPGTSTYNEQFF	TGTGCCAGCAGCCCACCTGGGACTAGTACCTACAATGAGCAGTTCTTC
TRBV19	-	-	TRBJ2-7	CASSIGHHSYEQYF	TGTGCCAGTAGTATAGGGCACCATTCCTACGAGCAGTACTTC
TRBV27	TRBD2	-	TRBJ2-1	CASSWTSGDSYNEQFF	TGTGCCAGCAGTTGGACTAGCGGGGACTCCTACAATGAGCAGTTCTTC
TRBV7-3	-	-	TRBJ2-5	CASSLNGGDLAETQYF	TGTGCCAGCAGCTTAAACGGCGGGGATTTAGCAGAGACCCAGTACTTC
TRBV19	-	once	TRBJ1-3	CASSLEPGNTIYF	TGTGCCAGTAGTTTGGAACCTGGAAACACCATATATTTT
TRBV28	TRBD2	once	TRBJ2-6	CASSRTLAASSGANVLTF	TGTGCCAGCAGTCGGACACTAGCGGCGAGCTCTGGGGCCAACGTCCTGACTTTC
TRBV28	-	-	TRBJ1-2	CASRSRIGYTF	TGTGCCAGCAGATCCAGGATTGGCTACACCTTC
TRBV9	TRBD2	-	TRBJ2-1	CASSVGRLAGGYEQFF	TGTGCCAGCAGCGTCGGCAGACTAGCGGGAGGATATGAGCAGTTCTTC
TRBV5-1	TRBD1	-	TRBJ2-7	CASSLRQGLNEQYF	TGCGCCAGCAGCTTGCGACAGGGCCTCAACGAGCAGTACTTC
TRBV9	TRBD1	-	TRBJ1-3	CASSEGQSNSGNTIYF	TGTGCCAGCAGCGAGGGACAGAGTAACTCTGGAAACACCATATATTTT
TRBV9	-	-	TRBJ1-1	CASSGVSASNTEAFF	TGTGCCAGCAGCGGGGTGTCGGCCTCAAACACTGAAGCTTTCTTT
TRBV14	TRBD1	-	TRBJ2-5	CASSQSTRGRTPQETQYF	TGTGCCAGCAGCCAGAGTACCAGGGGGCGAACTCCCCAAGAGACCCAGTACTTC
TRBV9	-	-	TRBJ2-3	CASSPTPSDTQYF	TGTGCCAGCAGCCCTACCCCTTCAGATACGCAGTATTTT
TRBV30	-	-	TRBJ2-7	CAWSVPGVGAYEQYF	TGTGCCTGGAGTGTACCAGGGGTAGGAGCCTACGAGCAGTACTTC
TRBV5-1	TRBD1	-	TRBJ1-3	CASSSGTVAGQGARGNTIYF	TGCGCCAGCAGCTCCGGAACGGTGGCGGGACAGGGGGCGAGGGGAAACACCATATATTTT
TRBV28	TRBD2	-	TRBJ2-1	CASSLRGGSDEQFF	TGTGCCAGCAGTTTACGGGGGGGTTCGGATGAGCAGTTCTTC
TRBV7-2	TRBD1	-	TRBJ2-1	CASSGQGLHGYNEQFF	TGTGCCAGCAGTGGACAGGGCTTACATGGATACAATGAGCAGTTCTTC
TRBV6-4	TRBD2	large	TRBJ2-3	CASSALAGRTDTQYF	TGTGCCAGCAGCGCACTAGCGGGACGGACAGATACGCAGTATTTT
TRBV5-1	-	-	TRBJ2-1	CASSLVASSHNEQFF	TGCGCCAGCAGCTTGGTGGCTAGCTCCCACAATGAGCAGTTCTTC
TRBV5-1	-	-	TRBJ1-1	CASSLPRAGSTTEAFF	TGCGCCAGCAGCTTGCCCCGAGCAGGGAGTACCACTGAAGCTTTCTTT
TRBV5-6	-	-	TRBJ1-2	CASSPDTNYGYTF	TGTGCCAGCAGCCCGGACACTAACTATGGCTACACCTTC
TRBV28	TRBD2	-	TRBJ2-2	CASSTTSSGKIWDTGELFF	TGTGCCAGCAGTACCACGAGTAGCGGGAAAATCTGGGACACCGGGGAGCTGTTTTTT
TRBV14	-	-	TRBJ1-2	CASSPPGYRLGGYTF	TGTGCCAGCAGCCCACCGGGATACCGGCTAGGTGGCTACACCTTC
TRBV30	TRBD2	-	TRBJ2-7	CAWSVIGRLAGAYEQYF	TGTGCCTGGAGTGTAATTGGGCGTCTAGCGGGAGCCTACGAGCAGTACTTC
TRBV3-1/TRBV3-2	-	-	TRBJ1-3	CASSPGAPGNTIYF	TGTGCCAGCAGCCCTGGGGCCCCTGGAAACACCATATATTTT
TRBV29-1	-	-	TRBJ2-3	CSVVWLAPDTQYF	TGCAGCGTTGTGTGGCTAGCTCCAGATACGCAGTATTTT
TRBV7-9	-	-	TRBJ1-1	CASSPFVSGGLNTEAFF	TGTGCCAGCAGCCCCTTCGTTAGTGGGGGGCTGAACACTGAAGCTTTCTTT
TRBV6-5	TRBD1	-	TRBJ1-5	CASSQTGDLGQPQHF	TGTGCCAGCAGCCAGACAGGGGATCTGGGTCAGCCCCAGCATTTT
TRBV5-1	TRBD2	-	TRBJ2-1	CASSPGLAGGPSSYNEQFF	TGCGCCAGCAGCCCGGGACTAGCGGGAGGCCCTAGCTCCTACAATGAGCAGTTCTTC
TRBV2	TRBD2	-	TRBJ2-5	CASSGGWKETQYF	TGTGCCAGCTCGGGGGGGTGGAAAGAGACCCAGTACTTC
TRBV27	TRBD2	-	TRBJ2-2	CASSVWGTSNTGELFF	TGTGCCAGCAGCGTTTGGGGGACTAGTAACACCGGGGAGCTGTTTTTT
TRBV4-2	-	-	TRBJ1-6	CASSQGGLTNSPLHF	TGTGCCAGCAGCCAAGGGGGTTTAACGAATTCACCCCTCCACTTT
TRBV18	-	-	TRBJ1-1	CASSPVGTEAFF	TGTGCCAGCTCACCGGTGGGGACTGAAGCTTTCTTT
TRBV3-1/TRBV3-2	-	-	TRBJ1-3	CASSQDSGSGNTIYF	TGTGCCAGCAGCCAAGACAGTGGCTCTGGAAACACCATATATTTT
TRBV30	TRBD2	few	TRBJ2-1	CAWSQGWTSGSNEQFF	TGTGCCTGGAGTCAGGGGTGGACTAGCGGGAGCAATGAGCAGTTCTTC